One T cell receptor (beta chain) is described in this entry. Its antigen is still unknown. V lost 4 bases and J lost 8, with 13 bases in between. The germline V gene has CDR1 SGDLS and CDR2 YYNGEE. This CDR3 contains 14 residues. These data belong to a study of T cell responses to AZD1222 COVID-19 vaccine. Sequenced by immunoSEQ multiplex PCR; TCRdb stores in-frame clones only, minus some. The repertoire holds 100,000 or so clones, with around 87% as singletons. Study-level results: Donors, mostly white British, included more females; clonal diversity was possibly underestimated. Distributed over spike, vaccine-associated CD4 TCRs predominated at 160-218 and 743-854.

The chain uses TRBV9 and TRBJ1-6; D is perhaps TRBD1 (5 bases). Material: peripheral blood, obtained 28 days after the second AZD1222 dose. This clonotype was sampled from an adult who received the AZD1222 COVID-19 vaccine. This CDR3 reads CASSQGDGYSPLHF. CDR3 bases: TGTGCCAGCAGCCAAGGGGACGGCTATTCACCCCTCCACTTT.